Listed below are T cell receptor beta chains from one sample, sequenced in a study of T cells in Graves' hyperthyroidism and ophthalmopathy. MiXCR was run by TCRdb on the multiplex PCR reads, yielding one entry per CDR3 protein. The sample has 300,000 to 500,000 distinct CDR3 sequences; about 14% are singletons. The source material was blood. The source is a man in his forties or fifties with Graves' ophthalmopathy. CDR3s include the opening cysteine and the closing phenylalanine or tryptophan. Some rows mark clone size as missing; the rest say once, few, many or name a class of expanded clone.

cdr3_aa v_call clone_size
CASSLAQPYEQYF TRBV5-6 -
CASIKTNGGMGEAFF TRBV6-1 few
CASRDREDQPQHF TRBV2 few
CASSARQGRQQGYTF TRBV9 few
CSARDLAGKNIQYF TRBV20-1 many
CASSASSGAGETQYF TRBV9 many
CASSYRDRGRSNSPLHF TRBV12-3/TRBV12-4 many
CSVTEYGYTF TRBV29-1 -
CAWSVLAGAGEQYF TRBV30 -
CASSQAAHLQFF TRBV14 many
CASRTDRGGTEAFF TRBV19 -